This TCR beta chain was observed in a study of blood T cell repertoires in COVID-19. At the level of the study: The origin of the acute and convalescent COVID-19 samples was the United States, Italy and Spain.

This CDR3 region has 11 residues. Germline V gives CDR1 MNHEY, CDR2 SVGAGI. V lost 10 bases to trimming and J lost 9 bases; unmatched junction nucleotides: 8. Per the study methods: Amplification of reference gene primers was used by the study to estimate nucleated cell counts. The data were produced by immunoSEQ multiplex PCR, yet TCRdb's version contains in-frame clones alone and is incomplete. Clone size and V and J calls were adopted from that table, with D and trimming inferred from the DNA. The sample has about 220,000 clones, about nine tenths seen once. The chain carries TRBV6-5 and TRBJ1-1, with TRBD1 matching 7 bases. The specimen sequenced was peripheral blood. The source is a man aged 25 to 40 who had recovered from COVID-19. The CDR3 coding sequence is TGTGCCACAAGGGACAGCGAGAAAGCTTTCTTT. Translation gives CATRDSEKAFF.